The 24 T cell receptor beta chains below were found in one sample sequenced in a study of PD-1 blockade in mismatch repair-deficient tumors. Repertoires were generated with immunoSEQ multiplex PCR, while TCRdb's copy carries only in-frame clones and drops some. The table shows 100,000 to 150,000 clones, with approximately 86% occurring only once. The sequencing here drew on peripheral blood, taken 44 weeks after starting pembrolizumab. These receptors were obtained from an adult with mismatch repair-deficient cancer.

This clone was seen more than once but under ten times. The rearrangement joins TRBV6-6 to TRBJ2-3; perhaps TRBD1 as D (5 bases). The CDR3 totals 13 residues. The V and J ends lost 6 bases and 0 bases respectively, with 7 bases between them. The germline V gene encodes CDR1 MNHNY and CDR2 SVGAGI (reference sequence). CDR3 nucleotide sequence: TGTGCCAGCAGCGGACAAAGCACAGATACGCAGTATTTT. It is translated as CASSGQSTDTQYF.

V usage is TRBV4-2 and J usage is TRBJ1-2; D uncertain. Germline CDR1 is LGHNA and CDR2 is YNFKEQ. The CDR3 totals 15 residues. V was cut by 4 bases and J by 7 bases, with 19 bases left in between. CDR3 coding DNA: TGTGCCAGCAGCCCCTACAGTGATGGGCCCACTGGCTACACCTTC. Translation: CASSPYSDGPTGYTF.

V is TRBV11-3 and J is TRBJ1-3, with TRBD1 as a possible D gene (5 bases). CDR3 size: 14 residues. The germline CDR1 and CDR2 sequences are SGHNT and YENEEA. Trimming left V 5 bases short and J 4 bases short, with 12 bases between. The CDR3 spells CASSAGTAGNTIYF. CDR3 nucleotides: TGTGCCAGCAGCGCCGGGACGGCCGGAAACACCATATATTTT.

The rearrangement uses TRBV11-2 and TRBJ2-1; perhaps D is TRBD1 or TRBD2 (6 bases each). CDR1 SGHAT and CDR2 FQNNGV come from the germline V gene. This CDR3 spans 16 amino acids. Between the trimmed V and J ends, which lost 4 bases and 3 bases, there was a span of 16 bases. The CDR3 reads CASSSLRGGHYNEQFF. The CDR3 nucleotides read TGTGCCAGCAGCTCACTAAGAGGGGGGCACTACAATGAGCAGTTCTTC. The variable domain in full, with the rest retrieved from reference TRBV11-2 and TRBJ2-1, is EAGVAQSPRYKIIEKRQSVAFWCNPISGHATLYWYQQILGQGPKLLIQFQNNGVVDDSQLPKDRFSAERLKGVDSTLKIQPAKLEDSAVYLCASSSLRGGHYNEQFFGPGTRLTVL.

The chain has TRBV7-8 and TRBJ2-3; D remains ambiguous. Germline loops: CDR1 SGHVS, CDR2 FQNEAQ. V was shortened by 5 bases and J by 3 bases, with 9 bases between the two germline ends. The CDR3 runs to 13 residues. CDR3 protein: CASSQPGTDTQYF. CDR3 in DNA: TGTGCCAGCAGCCAACCAGGTACAGATACGCAGTATTTT.

The V gene is TRBV7-2, the J gene TRBJ1-2, with 8 bases matching TRBD1. CDR3 length: 15 residues. Germline trimming cut 5 bases from V and 1 base from J; bases unmatched to any gene: 6. Germline values: CDR1 SGHTA, CDR2 FQGNSA. The CDR3 is CASSPRDRHNYGYTF. The CDR3 nucleotides read TGTGCCAGCAGCCCCCGGGACAGGCATAACTATGGCTACACCTTC.

This CDR3 is CASSLVIAGGGTDTQYF. In DNA form, the CDR3 reads TGTGCCAGCAGCTTAGTTATAGCGGGAGGCGGGACAGATACGCAGTATTTT. This sequence joins TRBV7-8 and TRBJ2-3; 10 positions agree with TRBD2. Germline CDR1 reads SGHVS; CDR2 reads FQNEAQ. The CDR3 runs to 17 residues. V gave up 1 base and J gave up 3 bases; unmatched junction bases: 7.

The chain uses TRBV9 and TRBJ2-5, with 12 bases matching TRBD1. The germline V gene encodes CDR1 SGDLS and CDR2 YYNGEE. The CDR3 contains 18 residues. With V trimmed by 0 bases and J by 5 bases, 11 bases remained unmatched. The CDR3 region has the DNA TGTGCCAGCAGCGTAGCGCCTGGGACAGGGGGCTTTTGGGAGACCCAGTACTTC. This codes for CASSVAPGTGGFWETQYF.

The rearrangement links TRBV7-9 to TRBJ2-7; 10 nucleotides align to TRBD1. The CDR3 has 14 residues. V gave up 5 bases and J gave up 4 bases; unmatched junction bases: 5. CDR1 is SEHNR and CDR2 is FQNEAQ in the germline V gene (reference sequence). In nucleotides, the CDR3 is TGTGCCAGCAGCGGGGCGGGACAGGGGTACGAGCAGTACTTC. Translating gives CASSGAGQGYEQYF.

This rearrangement joins TRBV5-4 to TRBJ1-2; D unresolved. With 2 bases removed from V and 2 bases from J, the gap between germline ends came to 13 bases. The length of the CDR3 is 15 residues. From germline, CDR1 is SGHNT and CDR2 YYREEE (reference sequence). The CDR3 spells CASSFVFGSNYGYTF. DNA for the CDR3: TGTGCCAGCAGCTTCGTTTTCGGCAGCAACTATGGCTACACCTTC.

The J gene is TRBJ2-5, the V gene TRBV5-4; D uncertain. Germline CDR1 and CDR2: SGHNT and YYREEE (reference sequence). The germline V and J ends were trimmed by 0 bases and 5 bases, with 8 bases remaining between them. The CDR3 extends over 13 amino acids. The CDR3, as DNA: TGTGCCAGCAGCTTGGCCGGTGGGGAGACCCAGTACTTC. It yields the protein CASSLAGGETQYF.

This chain connects TRBV7-8 to TRBJ2-7; 10 bases are a match to TRBD1. V trimming: 5 bases; J trimming: 5 bases; junction bases outside the gene matches: 6. Germline CDR1 is SGHVS and CDR2 is FQNEAQ. This CDR3 region has 14 residues. This chain's CDR3 is CASSAGTGDHEQYF. The CDR3 DNA reads as TGTGCCAGCAGCGCCGGGACAGGGGACCACGAGCAGTACTTC. The full variable domain, rest sourced from reference TRBV7-8 and TRBJ2-7, is GAGVSQSPRYKVAKRGQDVALRCDPISGHVSLFWYQQALGQGPEFLTYFQNEAQLDKSGLPSDRFFAERPEGSVSTLKIQRTQQEDSAVYLCASSAGTGDHEQYFGPGTRLTVT.

A note on this clone: The same CDR3 also results from other DNA sequences found in this sample. The chain has TRBV6-1 and TRBJ2-7; D may match TRBD1 or TRBD2 (6 bases each). CDR3 length: 15 amino acids. Germline CDR1 and CDR2: MNHNS and SASEGT. V lost 0 bases to trimming and J lost 1 base, with 10 bases between them. CDR3: CASSEAGGGSYEQYF. The CDR3 bases are TGTGCCAGCAGTGAAGCGGGGGGCGGGTCCTACGAGCAGTACTTC.

CDR3 loop: CASSLDRGYGYTF. The CDR3 bases are TGTGCCAGCAGCTTAGATCGGGGGTATGGCTACACCTTC. The gene calls are TRBV11-3 and TRBJ1-2, with a possible D match to TRBD1 (5 bases). Trimming removed 0 bases from V and 5 bases from J, with 7 bases in between. From germline, CDR1 is SGHNT and CDR2 YENEEA. This CDR3 has 13 amino acids.

The chain employs TRBV5-1 and TRBJ2-7; D assignment may be TRBD1 or TRBD2 (5 bases each). The CDR3 runs to 13 residues. V shed 4 bases and J shed 2 bases, with 10 bases lying between them. Per germline, CDR1 SGHRS and CDR2 YFSETQ. The CDR3 spells CASSTGRTYEQYF. CDR3 sequence (DNA): TGCGCCAGCAGCACGGGACGGACCTACGAGCAGTACTTC. Complete variable domain (other parts from reference TRBV5-1 and TRBJ2-7): KAGVTQTPRYLIKTRGQQVTLSCSPISGHRSVSWYQQTPGQGLQFLFEYFSETQRNKGNFPGRFSGRQFSNSRSEMNVSTLELGDSALYLCASSTGRTYEQYFGPGTRLTVT.

This chain uses TRBV9 with TRBJ1-3, with D tentatively TRBD1 (6 bases). Deletions cut 5 bases from V and 0 bases from J, with 12 bases between. In germline, CDR1 is SGDLS, CDR2 YYNGEE. The CDR3 runs to 15 residues. CDR3 protein: CASSLQGISGNTIYF. The CDR3, as DNA: TGTGCCAGCAGTTTACAGGGTATCTCTGGAAACACCATATATTTT.

The chain recombines TRBV4-1 with TRBJ1-2, with 7 bases that match TRBD1. V was pared by 4 bases and J by 6 bases, with 11 bases of the junction left unmatched. The CDR3 covers 15 residues. Germline V lookup: CDR1 MGHRA, CDR2 YSYEKL. The CDR3 spells CASSRPTGKVDGYTF. The CDR3 coding sequence is TGCGCCAGCAGCCGCCCGACAGGGAAGGTCGATGGCTACACCTTC.

The rearrangement joins TRBV28 to TRBJ2-5, with 7 bases matching TRBD2. V lost 8 bases and J lost 5; bases outside the gene matches: 8. Germline V gene sequence: CDR1 MDHEN, CDR2 SYDVKM. This CDR3 is 13 amino acids long. CDR3 sequence: CASGILARETQYF. Written as DNA, the CDR3 is TGTGCCAGCGGAATACTAGCGAGGGAGACCCAGTACTTC.

The gene calls are TRBV11-3 and TRBJ2-1, with D possibly TRBD1 on 6 matching bases. Deletions cut 2 bases from V and 4 bases from J, with 12 bases between. The CDR3 contains 15 residues. The germline CDR1 and CDR2 sequences are SGHNT and YENEEA. CDR3 region: CASSLWRGGYNEQFF. In DNA, the CDR3 is TGTGCCAGCAGCTTATGGCGAGGGGGTTACAATGAGCAGTTCTTC.

This chain uses TRBV28 with TRBJ1-1, with D uncertain. Trimming removed 4 bases at V and 4 bases at J, with 7 bases between. The germline V gene encodes CDR1 MDHEN and CDR2 SYDVKM. The CDR3 has 12 residues. CDR3: CASSSAVTEAFF. The CDR3 DNA follows: TGTGCCAGCAGTTCGGCAGTCACTGAAGCTTTCTTT.

The rearrangement links TRBV4-3 to TRBJ2-7; 11 bases map to TRBD1. From germline, CDR1 is LGHNA and CDR2 YSLEER. V was clipped by 2 bases and J by 2 bases; unmatched bases: 5. The CDR3 contains 16 residues. The CDR3 region has the DNA TGCGCCAGCAGCCAACAAGGGACAGGGGGGACCTACGAGCAGTACTTC. It translates to CASSQQGTGGTYEQYF.

The CDR3 region is CASSLVAGEGETQYF. Written as DNA, the CDR3 is TGTGCCAGCAGCTTAGTTGCGGGAGAGGGTGAGACCCAGTACTTC. The chain couples TRBV7-9 to TRBJ2-5, with TRBD2 matching 7 bases. Germline V lookup: CDR1 SEHNR, CDR2 FQNEAQ (reference sequence). J lost 5 bases, V lost 1 base, and 7 bases had no gene match. CDR3 length: 15 residues.

This clone has more than one count but fewer than ten. The chain recombines TRBV29-1 with TRBJ1-2; 10 nucleotides align to TRBD1. Germline CDR1 reads SQVTM; CDR2 reads ANQGSEA. The CDR3 is 13 residues long. Unmatched junction bases numbered 10, after V lost 7 bases and J lost 8 bases. DNA of the CDR3: TGCAGCGGCAAGACAGGGGGCGCGGTAGGCTACACCTTC. Protein product: CSGKTGGAVGYTF.

The rearrangement uses TRBV6-4 and TRBJ1-2; perhaps TRBD1 as D (5 bases). This CDR3 has 17 amino acids. V lost 2 bases, J lost 4 bases, and 20 bases lay in between. Germline-derived CDR1 and CDR2 are MRHNA and SNTAGT. CDR3 region: CASSDGWPREVLYGYTF. CDR3 DNA: TGTGCCAGCAGTGACGGATGGCCCAGGGAAGTTCTCTATGGCTACACCTTC.